This TCR beta chain is from a study of molecular identifiers for immune sequencing clone quantification. Overall study results and limits: Clones above 20 RNA copies held over 97% of effector molecules, under 1% in naive cells.

Comment on this clonotype: What it recognizes is unknown.

V lost 2 bases, J lost 3 bases, and 14 bases lay in between. The CDR3 has 16 amino acids. Germline V CDR1 and CDR2: MNHNY, SVGAGI (reference sequence). TCR libraries were built in bulk with a published protocol and specific TCR primers. TCRdb reprocessed the PCR reads via MiXCR and lists one record per CDR3 protein. The table lists more than 60,000 distinct CDR3 sequences, less than 20% of them singletons. Specimen: naive CD8+ T cells from blood, with Jurkat cell RNA spiked in. This sample's subset: FACS-sorted CD8+CD4-CCR7+CD45RA+ naive T cells. The chain employs TRBV6-6 and TRBJ1-3; D perhaps matches TRBD1 (5 bases). The TCR was taken from a human donor in good health. Some libraries in this study had Jurkat cell RNA spiked in. DNA for the CDR3: TGTGCCAGCAGTTACAGCAGGGAGGAAGATGGAAACACCATATATTTT. Amino acid sequence: CASSYSREEDGNTIYF.